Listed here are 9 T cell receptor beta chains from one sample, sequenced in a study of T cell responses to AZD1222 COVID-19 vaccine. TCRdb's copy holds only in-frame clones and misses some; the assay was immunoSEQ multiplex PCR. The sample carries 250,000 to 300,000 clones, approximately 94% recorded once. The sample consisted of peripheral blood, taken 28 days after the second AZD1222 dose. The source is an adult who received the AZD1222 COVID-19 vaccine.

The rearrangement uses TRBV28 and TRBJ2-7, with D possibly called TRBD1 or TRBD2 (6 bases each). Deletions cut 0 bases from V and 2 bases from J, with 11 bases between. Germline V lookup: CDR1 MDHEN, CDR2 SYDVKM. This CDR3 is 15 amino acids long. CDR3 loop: CASSLWGGSAYEQYF. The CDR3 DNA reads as TGTGCCAGCAGTTTATGGGGGGGCTCGGCCTACGAGCAGTACTTC.

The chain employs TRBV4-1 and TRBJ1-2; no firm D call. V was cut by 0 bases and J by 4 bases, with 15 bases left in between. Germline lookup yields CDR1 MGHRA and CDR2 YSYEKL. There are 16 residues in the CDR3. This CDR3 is CASSQEYVGGGYGYTF. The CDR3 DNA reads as TGCGCCAGCAGCCAAGAGTATGTGGGCGGAGGCTATGGCTACACCTTC.

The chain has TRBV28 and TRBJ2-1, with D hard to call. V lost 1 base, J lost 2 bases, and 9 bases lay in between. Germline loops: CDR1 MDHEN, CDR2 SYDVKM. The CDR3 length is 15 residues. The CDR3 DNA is TGTGCCAGCAGTTTATCAGCTCTGACCTACAATGAGCAGTTCTTC. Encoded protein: CASSLSALTYNEQFF.

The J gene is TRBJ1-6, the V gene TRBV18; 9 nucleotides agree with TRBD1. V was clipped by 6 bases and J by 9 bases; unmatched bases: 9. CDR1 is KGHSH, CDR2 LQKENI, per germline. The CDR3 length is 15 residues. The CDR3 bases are TGTGCCAGCTCTCCGCGGGGACAGGGAACTTCACCCCTCCACTTT. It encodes CASSPRGQGTSPLHF. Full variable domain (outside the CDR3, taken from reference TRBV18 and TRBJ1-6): NAGVMQNPRHLVRRRGQEARLRCSPMKGHSHVYWYRQLPEEGLKFMVYLQKENIIDESGMPKERFSAEFPKEGPSILRIQQVVRGDSAAYFCASSPRGQGTSPLHFGNGTRLTVT.

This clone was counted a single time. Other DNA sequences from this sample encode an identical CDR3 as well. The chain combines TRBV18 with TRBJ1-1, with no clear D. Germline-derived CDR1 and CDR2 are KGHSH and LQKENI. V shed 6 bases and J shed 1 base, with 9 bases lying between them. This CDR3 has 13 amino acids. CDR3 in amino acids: CASSPLENTEAFF. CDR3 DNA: TGTGCCAGCTCCCCTCTTGAGAACACTGAAGCTTTCTTT. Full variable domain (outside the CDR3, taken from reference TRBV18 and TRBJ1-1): NAGVMQNPRHLVRRRGQEARLRCSPMKGHSHVYWYRQLPEEGLKFMVYLQKENIIDESGMPKERFSAEFPKEGPSILRIQQVVRGDSAAYFCASSPLENTEAFFGQGTRLTVV.

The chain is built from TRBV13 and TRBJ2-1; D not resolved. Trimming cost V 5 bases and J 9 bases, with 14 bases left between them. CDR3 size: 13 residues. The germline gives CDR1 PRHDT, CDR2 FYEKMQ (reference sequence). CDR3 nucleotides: TGTGCCAGCAGCATCGGGCCAGGCAGTGAGCAGTTCTTC. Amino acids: CASSIGPGSEQFF. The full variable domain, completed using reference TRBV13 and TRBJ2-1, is AAGVIQSPRHLIKEKRETATLKCYPIPRHDTVYWYQQGPGQDPQFLISFYEKMQSDKGSIPDRFSAQQFSDYHSELNMSSLELGDSALYFCASSIGPGSEQFFGPGTRLTVL.

DNA of the CDR3: TGTGCCAGCAGCCGGGGCGGAACAGGGCGCAGGGACACTGAAGCTTTCTTT. It specifies CASSRGGTGRRDTEAFF. The chain employs TRBV7-6 and TRBJ1-1; a possible D gene is TRBD1 (6 bases). Germline assignment: CDR1 SGHVS and CDR2 FNYEAQ. V shed 5 bases and J shed 3 bases, with 22 bases lying between them. CDR3 length: 17 amino acids.

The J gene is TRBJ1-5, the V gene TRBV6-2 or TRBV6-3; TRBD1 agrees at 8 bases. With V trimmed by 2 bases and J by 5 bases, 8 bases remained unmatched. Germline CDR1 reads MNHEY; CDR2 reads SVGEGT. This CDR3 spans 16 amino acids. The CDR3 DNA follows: TGTGCCAGCAGTTACCAGGCCGGACAGGGATATCAGCCCCAGCATTTT. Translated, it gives CASSYQAGQGYQPQHF.

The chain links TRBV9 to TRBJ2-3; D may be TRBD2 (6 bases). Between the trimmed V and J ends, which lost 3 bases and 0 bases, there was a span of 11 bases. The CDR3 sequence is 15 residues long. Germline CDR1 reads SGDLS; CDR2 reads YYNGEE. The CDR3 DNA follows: TGTGCCAGCAGCGCCGGGACTTCTAGCACAGATACGCAGTATTTT. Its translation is CASSAGTSSTDTQYF.